This passage covers 13 T cell receptor beta chains from one sample sequenced in a study of T cells in Graves' hyperthyroidism and ophthalmopathy. Template material for amplifying TCR beta CDR3 regions consisted of RNA transcripts. TCR CDR3 underwent first-round RT-PCR with the HTBI primer set. TCRdb reprocessed the multiplex PCR reads via MiXCR and lists one record per CDR3 protein. This sample has about 710,000 distinct CDR3 sequences, with about 17% found just once. Sequences were obtained from blood. The receptors derive from a man aged 18-30 years with Graves' hyperthyroidism.

This clonotype was seen a handful of times. CDR3 in amino acids: CATSDPDGADTQYF. In DNA, the CDR3 is TGTGCCACCAGTGACCCGGACGGGGCAGATACGCAGTATTTT. The chain combines TRBV24-1 with TRBJ2-3, with D perhaps TRBD2 (5 bases). Germline V gene sequence: CDR1 KGHDR, CDR2 SFDVKD. Trimming cost V 4 bases and J 4 bases, with 11 bases left between them. This CDR3 has 14 amino acids.

The chain carries TRBV20-1 and TRBJ2-3; the D gene is possibly TRBD2 (6 bases). The CDR3 has 15 amino acids. V lost 6 bases, J lost 3 bases, and 19 bases lay in between. Germline loops: CDR1 DFQATT, CDR2 SNEGSKA (reference sequence). The CDR3 DNA sequence: TGCAGTGCCCCTGAGCTAGCCGGGGGAACAGATACGCAGTATTTT. Its protein is CSAPELAGGTDTQYF.

This clonotype was observed at least ten times. V gene TRBV12-3 or TRBV12-4 combines with J gene TRBJ2-7, with TRBD2 matching 7 bases. The CDR3 spans 14 residues. V lost 6 bases and J lost 4; bases outside the gene matches: 9. The DNA of the CDR3 is TGTGCCAGCAGCCCCGGACTAGTGGGTTACGAGCAGTACTTC. Protein: CASSPGLVGYEQYF.

The chain employs TRBV20-1 and TRBJ1-1; no reliable D call. This CDR3 region has 10 residues. The germline gives CDR1 DFQATT, CDR2 SNEGSKA (reference sequence). Between the trimmed V and J ends, which lost 3 bases and 8 bases, there was a span of 7 bases. In nucleotides, the CDR3 is TGCAGTGCTAGGTTAGAGGAAGCTTTCTTT. It specifies CSARLEEAFF.

This clonotype was observed at least ten times. The J gene is TRBJ2-1, the V gene TRBV5-8; D is tentatively TRBD1 or TRBD2 (6 bases each). CDR3 length: 15 amino acids. The V end lost 0 bases, the J end lost 9 bases, and 16 bases lay between the germline ends. The germline V gene encodes CDR1 SGHTS and CDR2 YDEGEE. For the CDR3, the DNA is TGTGCCAGCAGCTTGGGCCGAGGGGGGCAGATTGAGCAGTTCTTC. Its protein is CASSLGRGGQIEQFF.

This clonotype was observed a handful of times. The V call is TRBV5-6, the J call TRBJ2-3; D may be TRBD1 or TRBD2 (5 bases each). CDR3 length: 14 residues. V was clipped by 3 bases and J by 0 bases, with 8 bases between them. The germline V gene encodes CDR1 SGHDT and CDR2 YYEEEE. CDR3 coding DNA: TGTGCCAGCAGCTGGGACCTCAGCACAGATACGCAGTATTTT. It translates to CASSWDLSTDTQYF.

The chain carries TRBV12-3 or TRBV12-4 and TRBJ1-2, with a possible D match to TRBD1 (5 bases). This CDR3 contains 15 residues. Trimming shortened V by 1 base and J by 3 bases, and 12 bases separated the two germline ends. This CDR3 reads CASSLGGGGDYGYTF. The CDR3 DNA follows: TGTGCCAGCAGTTTAGGAGGCGGGGGAGACTATGGCTACACCTTC.

The chain couples TRBV5-1 to TRBJ1-2; TRBD1 might be the D (5 bases). Between the trimmed V and J ends, which lost 0 bases and 8 bases, there was a span of 14 bases. The V gene's germline CDR1 is SGHRS and CDR2 YFSETQ. The CDR3 is 14 amino acids. DNA for the CDR3: TGCGCCAGCAGCTTGGAGCCAGGACATCGGGGCTACACCTTC. It specifies CASSLEPGHRGYTF.

J is TRBJ1-2 and V is TRBV5-5; D is unresolved. The germline V gene encodes CDR1 SGHKS and CDR2 YYEKEE (reference sequence). CDR3 size: 14 residues. Trimming removed 0 bases at V and 5 bases at J, with 11 bases between. In nucleotides, the CDR3 is TGTGCCAGCAGCTTGGAGGGCAGCGATTATGGCTACACCTTC. This codes for CASSLEGSDYGYTF.

A word on this clonotype: A read error may explain this, as a much larger clone is one base away. The chain couples TRBV6-1 to TRBJ2-7; TRBD2 matches 7 bases. In germline, CDR1 is MNHNS, CDR2 SASEGT. Germline trimming cut 3 bases from V and 7 bases from J; bases unmatched to any gene: 12. This CDR3 has 15 residues. The CDR3 protein is CASSDSGTLYNEQYF. DNA for the CDR3: TGTGCCAGCAGTGACAGCGGGACTTTGTACAATGAGCAGTACTTC.

This clonotype was seen a few times. The rearrangement uses TRBV19 and TRBJ2-7; TRBD2 aligns across 13 bases. The ends lost 2 bases at V and 6 bases at J; junction bases unmatched: 1. CDR1 and CDR2 from the germline V gene are LNHDA and SQIVND (reference sequence). The CDR3 runs 14 residues. The CDR3: CASSIRLAGGEQYF. CDR3 in DNA: TGTGCCAGTAGTATACGACTAGCGGGAGGCGAGCAGTACTTC. Supplemented by reference TRBV19 and TRBJ2-7, the full variable domain reads DGGITQSPKYLFRKEGQNVTLSCEQNLNHDAMYWYRQDPGQGLRLIYYSQIVNDFQKGDIAEGYSVSREKKESFPLTVTSAQKNPTAFYLCASSIRLAGGEQYFGPGTRLTVT.

This clonotype showed up just a few times. The chain uses TRBV12-3 or TRBV12-4 and TRBJ1-5; TRBD1 matches 10 bases. The ends lost 4 bases at V and 2 bases at J; junction bases unmatched: 2. This CDR3 has 15 residues. The CDR3, as DNA: TGTGCCAGCAGTTGGGGGACAGGGGGCAATCAGCCCCAGCATTTT. It codes for CASSWGTGGNQPQHF.

The chain joins TRBV7-6 to TRBJ2-2, with a tentative D call TRBD1 (5 bases). The germline V gene encodes CDR1 SGHVS and CDR2 FNYEAQ. V lost 2 bases to trimming and J lost 5 bases, with 9 bases between them. The CDR3 runs to 14 residues. The DNA for the CDR3 is TGTGCCAGCAGCTTAATGACAGAGACCGGGGAGCTGTTTTTT. Its protein is CASSLMTETGELFF.